Listed here are 23 T cell receptor beta chains from one sample, sequenced in a study of T cells in Graves' hyperthyroidism and ophthalmopathy. Amplification of TCR beta CDR3 regions was performed using RNA transcripts as template. First-round RT-PCR targeting the TCR CDR3 was performed with the HTBI primer set. TCRdb reprocessed the multiplex PCR reads via MiXCR and lists one record per CDR3 protein. Of a few hundred thousand distinct CDR3 sequences in the sample, 17% were seen once. Input material: blood. The receptors stem from a young woman with Graves' ophthalmopathy.

This clonotype was detected many times. The chain employs TRBV6-1 and TRBJ1-2; no reliable D call. Germline CDR1 and CDR2: MNHNS and SASEGT. V shed 0 bases and J shed 2 bases, with 7 bases lying between them. The CDR3 is 14 residues long. CDR3 in DNA: TGTGCCAGCAGTGAAGCCAGTGCGAACTATGGCTACACCTTC. The encoded protein is CASSEASANYGYTF.

This clonotype was observed a few times. J is TRBJ2-3 and V is TRBV6-2 or TRBV6-3; no clear D gene. This CDR3 region has 17 residues. V lost 5 bases, J lost 6 bases, and 24 bases lay in between. Germline-derived CDR1 and CDR2 are MNHEY and SVGEGT. The CDR3 DNA reads TGTGCCAGCAGTCTTTCTTTTGCGGCCTCGATAGGGGATACGCAGTATTTT. Translation gives CASSLSFAASIGDTQYF.

This chain connects TRBV7-2 to TRBJ1-2; D not resolved. The CDR3 runs 15 residues. Germline CDR1 and CDR2: SGHTA and FQGNSA. Trimming removed 2 bases from V and 4 bases from J, with 14 bases in between. CDR3: CASSLWEGAGYGYTF. CDR3 DNA: TGTGCCAGCAGCTTATGGGAGGGTGCCGGCTATGGCTACACCTTC.

This clonotype appeared many times. The genes are TRBV7-2 and TRBJ1-2; TRBD1 might be the D (6 bases). CDR3 length: 15 residues. The ends were cut back, 1 base at V and 7 bases at J, with 16 bases in the middle. CDR1 and CDR2 from the germline V gene are SGHTA and FQGNSA. CDR3 protein: CASSLEAGRGGGYTF. In DNA form, the CDR3 reads TGTGCCAGCAGCTTAGAAGCGGGCAGGGGAGGTGGCTACACCTTC.

This clonotype was seen more than once but under ten times. The chain combines TRBV7-8 with TRBJ2-4, with 11 bases fitting TRBD1. The CDR3 is 16 residues long. Germline V gives CDR1 SGHVS, CDR2 FQNEAQ. V shed 5 bases, J shed 3 bases, and the junction held 6 bases outside the gene matches. CDR3 protein: CASSPGTGGIKNIQYF. The CDR3 DNA reads as TGTGCCAGCAGCCCTGGGACAGGGGGTATCAAAAACATTCAGTACTTC.

This clonotype was counted at least ten times. The chain combines TRBV3-1 with TRBJ2-3; 10 bases map to TRBD2. CDR1 and CDR2 from the germline V gene are LGHDT and YNNKEL (reference sequence). V was pared by 2 bases and J by 5 bases, with 4 bases of the junction left unmatched. The CDR3 covers 15 residues. The CDR3 coding sequence is TGTGCCAGCAGCCAACGTCTAGCGGGAGAAGATACGCAGTATTTT. Amino acids: CASSQRLAGEDTQYF.

The gene calls are TRBV7-3 and TRBJ2-2, with D unresolved. The V gene lost 3 bases and the J gene lost 6 bases, with 11 bases spanning the gap. The CDR3 runs to 14 residues. Germline loops: CDR1 SGHTA, CDR2 FQGTGA. CDR3 residues: CASSLEGQAGELFF. DNA of the CDR3: TGTGCCAGCAGCTTGGAAGGCCAGGCCGGGGAGCTGTTTTTT.

This clonotype was observed many times. This CDR3 reads CASSRYWPYTEAFF. The CDR3, as DNA: TGTGCCAGCTCACGGTATTGGCCGTACACTGAAGCTTTCTTT. The V gene is TRBV18, the J gene TRBJ1-1; D not certain. The length of the CDR3 is 14 residues. The V end was cut by 4 bases, the J end by 3 bases, with 12 bases between. CDR1 is KGHSH and CDR2 is LQKENI in the germline V gene.

There are many counts of this clonotype. The chain is built from TRBV7-8 and TRBJ2-7, with no clear D. Deletions cut 3 bases from V and 1 base from J, with 10 bases between. The CDR3 is 14 amino acids. CDR1 is SGHVS, CDR2 FQNEAQ, per germline. The chain's CDR3 is CASSLQVHSYEQYF. The DNA for the CDR3 is TGTGCCAGCAGCTTGCAGGTACATTCCTACGAGCAGTACTTC.

The chain couples TRBV20-1 to TRBJ2-1, with 8 bases identical to TRBD2. Germline CDR1 is DFQATT and CDR2 is SNEGSKA (reference sequence). J lost 1 base, V lost 2 bases, and 4 bases had no gene match. The CDR3 loop spans 15 amino acids. CDR3 sequence: CSARNGGGSYNEQFF. The CDR3 DNA follows: TGCAGTGCTAGAAATGGCGGGGGGTCCTACAATGAGCAGTTCTTC.

The rearrangement joins TRBV15 to TRBJ1-2; D gene unclear. Germline-derived CDR1 and CDR2 are LNHNV and YYDKDF (reference sequence). V lost 0 bases and J 5 bases, leaving 16 bases between the germline ends. This CDR3 comprises 16 residues. The CDR3, as DNA: TGTGCCACCAGCAGAGATGACGGAGCCTACTTTTATGGCTACACCTTC. Protein sequence: CATSRDDGAYFYGYTF.

Many counts were recorded for this clonotype. The rearrangement joins TRBV20-1 to TRBJ2-3; 7 nucleotides agree with TRBD2. Losses at the gene ends were 2 bases for V and 0 bases for J; bases not matched to a gene: 5. This CDR3 comprises 15 residues. In germline, CDR1 is DFQATT, CDR2 SNEGSKA (reference sequence). The CDR3 here is CSARRHGGSTDTQYF. The CDR3 DNA reads as TGCAGTGCTAGACGGCACGGGGGGAGCACAGATACGCAGTATTTT.

This clonotype was observed at least ten times. The chain couples TRBV27 to TRBJ2-1; 11 nucleotides agree with TRBD2. Looked up from germline, CDR1 is MNHEY and CDR2 is SMNVEV (reference sequence). CDR3 length: 15 residues. V lost 6 bases, J lost 7 bases, and 8 bases stayed unmatched. As DNA, the CDR3 is TGTGCCAGCAGCCTAGGGACTAGCGGAGGGAATGAGCAGTTCTTC. This codes for CASSLGTSGGNEQFF.

This clonotype was seen many times. The chain uses TRBV27 and TRBJ1-5; D is perhaps TRBD1 (5 bases). Germline-derived CDR1 and CDR2 are MNHEY and SMNVEV (reference sequence). Trimming took 0 bases from V and 6 from J, leaving 6 bases between them. The CDR3 has 13 residues. CDR3 DNA: TGTGCCAGCAGTTTATCCAGGGTTCAGCCCCAGCATTTT. Its translation: CASSLSRVQPQHF.

The sample holds a few counts of this clonotype. The genes are TRBV4-1 and TRBJ1-2, with TRBD1 as a possible D gene (5 bases). Germline V lookup: CDR1 MGHRA, CDR2 YSYEKL. There are 15 residues in the CDR3. The V gene lost 2 bases and the J gene lost 4 bases, with 14 bases spanning the gap. CDR3 region: CASSQPIQDIYGYTF. The CDR3 nucleotides are TGCGCCAGCAGCCAACCCATACAGGACATCTATGGCTACACCTTC.

This clonotype has a handful of counts. One junction end disagrees with the germline gene, perhaps due to a read error. V is TRBV6-5 and J is TRBJ2-1, with 10 bases lining up with TRBD2. This CDR3 comprises 16 residues. Germline V gene data show CDR1 as MNHEY and CDR2 as SVGAGI. The CDR3 sequence: CASSYSRAGGPNEQFF. In DNA form, the CDR3 reads TGTGCCAGCAGTTACTCGAGAGCGGGGGGGCCTAACGAGCAATTCTTC.

The chain links TRBV4-1 to TRBJ2-5; 10 bases align to TRBD2. V lost 0 bases to trimming and J lost 5 bases; unmatched junction nucleotides: 6. The CDR3 length is 16 residues. Germline CDR1 and CDR2: MGHRA and YSYEKL. The CDR3 region has the DNA TGCGCCAGCAGCCAAGAGGGATCTAGCGGGGGTGAGACCCAGTACTTC. It codes for CASSQEGSSGGETQYF.

At least ten counts were recorded for this clonotype. This chain connects TRBV27 to TRBJ2-7; 10 bases align to TRBD1. The CDR3 covers 16 residues. Trimming cost V 2 bases and J 2 bases; bases outside gene matches: 6. Germline CDR1 is MNHEY and CDR2 is SMNVEV (reference sequence). CDR3 in DNA: TGTGCCAGCAGTTTAAATGGAGACAGGGGGCCCTACGAGCAGTACTTC. Protein: CASSLNGDRGPYEQYF.

A remark on this clonotype: One base away lies a much larger clone, so this may be a sequencing read error. This rearrangement joins TRBV3-1 to TRBJ2-5; possible D gene TRBD1, 5 bases. Trimming cost V 3 bases and J 2 bases, with 22 bases left between them. The germline gives CDR1 LGHDT, CDR2 YNNKEL (reference sequence). The CDR3 has 18 residues. CDR3 coding DNA: TGTGCCAGCAGCCAGGTCAAGACTTCTAAAGGGGCACAAGAGACCCAGTACTTC. Translating it yields CASSQVKTSKGAQETQYF.

As concerns this clonotype: Since a much larger clone is just one base distant, this may be a read error. The chain combines TRBV27 with TRBJ1-5, with 9 bases matching TRBD1. The germline gives CDR1 MNHEY, CDR2 SMNVEV (reference sequence). This CDR3 has 13 amino acids. Germline trimming cut 10 bases from V and 7 bases from J; bases unmatched to any gene: 8. The CDR3 DNA sequence: TGTGCCATCGGATCACAGGGGGCGCAGCCCCAGCATTTT. Encoded protein: CAIGSQGAQPQHF.

In this sample, this clonotype turned up a few times. The chain links TRBV19 to TRBJ1-1; TRBD1 aligns across 8 bases. The V gene's germline CDR1 is LNHDA and CDR2 SQIVND (reference sequence). CDR3 length: 13 amino acids. Unmatched junction bases numbered 3, after V lost 4 bases and J lost 5 bases. CDR3 coding DNA: TGTGCCAGTAGTAACAGGGGGAAGACTGAAGCTTTCTTT. Its translation: CASSNRGKTEAFF.

This clonotype was seen only once. The chain employs TRBV5-1 and TRBJ2-7; D assignment may be TRBD1 or TRBD2 (5 bases each). Deletions cut 0 bases from V and 6 bases from J, with 10 bases between. This CDR3 has 13 residues. Germline V CDR1 and CDR2: SGHRS, YFSETQ. The CDR3 DNA is TGCGCCAGCAGCTTGGTCCAGGGAGCCGAGCAGTACTTC. Translation gives CASSLVQGAEQYF. The full variable domain, its missing parts supplied by reference TRBV5-1 and TRBJ2-7, is KAGVTQTPRYLIKTRGQQVTLSCSPISGHRSVSWYQQTPGQGLQFLFEYFSETQRNKGNFPGRFSGRQFSNSRSEMNVSTLELGDSALYLCASSLVQGAEQYFGPGTRLTVT.

This clonotype appeared a few times. The J gene is TRBJ2-4, the V gene TRBV4-3; D is uncertain. V dropped 0 bases and J dropped 6 bases, with 12 bases sitting between them. This CDR3 region has 15 residues. Germline CDR1 reads LGHNA; CDR2 reads YSLEER. CDR3 DNA sequence: TGCGCCAGCAGCCAAGATCTGTCGTCGAGAAACATTCAGTACTTC. Translating gives CASSQDLSSRNIQYF.